This T cell receptor (beta chain) was sequenced in a study of CD8 T cells in Susac syndrome. The CDR3 covers 14 residues. Trimming left V 4 bases short and J 4 bases short, with 14 bases between. Germline V gives CDR1 MDHEN, CDR2 SYDVKM. Random-hexamer reverse transcription was applied to about 0.5 to 1 ug RNA. In TCRdb, the immunoSEQ multiplex PCR reads were re-called with MiXCR into one record per CDR3 protein. The sample records approximately 280,000 distinct CDR3 sequences, approximately 81% being singletons. The specimen sequenced was CD8+ T cells from PBMCs. This chain links TRBV28 with TRBJ2-7; possible D gene TRBD2, 6 bases. This TCR came from a human donor with multiple sclerosis. This CDR3 is CASSSSTGGYEQYF. For the CDR3, the DNA is TGTGCCAGCAGTTCCAGTACCGGGGGATACGAGCAGTACTTC. Based on the CDR3 plus reference TRBV28 and TRBJ2-7, the full variable domain is DVKVTQSSRYLVKRTGEKVFLECVQDMDHENMFWYRQDPGLGLRLIYFSYDVKMKEKGDIPEGYSVSREKKERFSLILESASTNQTSMYLCASSSSTGGYEQYFGPGTRLTVT.